This T cell receptor (beta chain) was captured in a study of blood T cell repertoires in COVID-19. The CDR3 consists of 14 residues. In germline, CDR1 is SNHLY, CDR2 FYNNEI. V gave up 7 bases and J gave up 5 bases, with 17 bases separating them. TCRdb's copy holds only in-frame clones and misses some; the assay was immunoSEQ multiplex PCR. The sample carries 50,000 to 55,000 clones, 70% to 85% recorded once. The sequence derives from a human donor in a cohort sampled during active COVID-19. V usage is TRBV2 and J usage is TRBJ1-2; D perhaps matches TRBD1 (5 bases). The sequenced sample was peripheral blood. The CDR3 spells CASTGGAGGYGYTF. As DNA, the CDR3 is TGTGCCAGCACGGGCGGGGCAGGAGGGTATGGCTACACCTTC.